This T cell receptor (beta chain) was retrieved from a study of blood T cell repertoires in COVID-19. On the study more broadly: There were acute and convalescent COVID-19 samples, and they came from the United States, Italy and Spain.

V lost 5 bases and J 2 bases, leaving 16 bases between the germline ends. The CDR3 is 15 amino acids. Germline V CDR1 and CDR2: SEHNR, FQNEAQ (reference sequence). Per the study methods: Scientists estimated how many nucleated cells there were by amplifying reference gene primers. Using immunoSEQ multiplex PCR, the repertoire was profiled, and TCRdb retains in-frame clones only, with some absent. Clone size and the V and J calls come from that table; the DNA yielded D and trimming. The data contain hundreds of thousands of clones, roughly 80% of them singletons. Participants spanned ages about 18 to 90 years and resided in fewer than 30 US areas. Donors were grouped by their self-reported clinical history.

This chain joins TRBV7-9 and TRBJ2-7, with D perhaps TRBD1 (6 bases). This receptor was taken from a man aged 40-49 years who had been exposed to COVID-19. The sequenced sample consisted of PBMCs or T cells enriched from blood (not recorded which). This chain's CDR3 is CASSAVGTTPYEQYF. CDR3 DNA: TGTGCCAGCAGCGCTGTCGGGACAACTCCCTACGAGCAGTACTTC.